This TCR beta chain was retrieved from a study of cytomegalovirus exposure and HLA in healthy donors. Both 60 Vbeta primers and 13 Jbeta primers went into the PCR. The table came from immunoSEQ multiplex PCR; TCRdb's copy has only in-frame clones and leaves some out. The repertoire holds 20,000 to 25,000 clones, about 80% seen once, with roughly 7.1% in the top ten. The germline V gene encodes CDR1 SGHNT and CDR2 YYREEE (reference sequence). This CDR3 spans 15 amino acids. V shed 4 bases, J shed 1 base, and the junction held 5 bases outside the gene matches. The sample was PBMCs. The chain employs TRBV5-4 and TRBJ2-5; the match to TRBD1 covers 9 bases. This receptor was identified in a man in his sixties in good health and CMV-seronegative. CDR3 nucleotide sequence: TGTGCCAGCAGCGCTACAGGGGGCGGCCAAGAGACCCAGTACTTC. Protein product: CASSATGGGQETQYF.